The entry below describes one TCR beta chain. Other DNA sequences from this sample encode an identical CDR3 as well. The data were produced by immunoSEQ multiplex PCR, yet TCRdb's version contains in-frame clones alone and is incomplete. The data hold a few hundred thousand clones, with 85% to 90% observed a single time. The source of the sample is a study of blood T cell repertoires in COVID-19. Overall study: The origin of the acute and convalescent COVID-19 samples was the United States, Italy and Spain.

This study enrolled people aged 18 to 89 from 24 US geographic areas. In assigning cohorts, the study relied on participant-reported clinical history. Germline lookup yields CDR1 ENHRY and CDR2 SYGVKD. The CDR3 covers 11 residues. Trimming took 8 bases from V and 6 from J; bases not matched to a gene: 1. The sequence came from a woman aged 50 to 65 in a cohort exposed to, infected with or recovered from COVID-19 (not recorded which). Sequences were obtained from PBMCs or T cells enriched from blood (not recorded which). This chain connects TRBV10-3 to TRBJ2-1; 7 positions agree with TRBD2. Written as DNA, the CDR3 is TGTGCCATCGGGGGGGGCAATGAGCAGTTCTTC. As protein: CAIGGGNEQFF.